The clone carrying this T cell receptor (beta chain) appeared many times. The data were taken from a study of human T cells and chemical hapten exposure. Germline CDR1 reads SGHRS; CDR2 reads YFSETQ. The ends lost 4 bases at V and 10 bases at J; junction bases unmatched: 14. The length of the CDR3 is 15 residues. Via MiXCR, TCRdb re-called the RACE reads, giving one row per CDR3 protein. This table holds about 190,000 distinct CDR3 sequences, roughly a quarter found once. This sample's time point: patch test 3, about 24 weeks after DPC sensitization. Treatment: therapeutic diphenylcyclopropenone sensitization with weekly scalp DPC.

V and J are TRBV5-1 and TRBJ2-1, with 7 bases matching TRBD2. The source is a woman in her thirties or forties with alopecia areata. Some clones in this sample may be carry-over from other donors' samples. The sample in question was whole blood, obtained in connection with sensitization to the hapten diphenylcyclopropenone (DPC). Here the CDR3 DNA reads TGCGCCAGCAGCCTGAGGGCTAGCGGACCCCAGGAGCAGTTCTTC. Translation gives CASSLRASGPQEQFF.